The T cell receptor beta chain described here comes from a study of shared clonotypes between healthy human individuals. Findings of the study overall: Shared clonotypes: about 5.3% naive CD4, about 3.3% naive CD8, around 2.2% memory CD4, under 0.45% memory CD8. Despite large depth, rarefaction showed incomplete sorted-subset sequencing. Unshared clonotypes carried lower generation probabilities than those common to all four donors.

A deep-level run was used for the assay. This table comes from immunoSEQ multiplex PCR, and its TCRdb copy is limited to in-frame clones, with some not included. The sample carries approximately 350,000 clones, roughly 96% recorded once. Comment on this clone: Its antigen is currently unknown.

V shed 5 bases, J shed 4 bases, and the junction held 11 bases outside the gene matches. The CDR3 spans 16 residues. Germline V gives CDR1 MNHEY, CDR2 SMNVEV (reference sequence). Sequenced material: memory CD8+ T cells sorted from blood. Subset of the sample: CD45RO+ cells pooled with CCR7-negative TemRA cells. This receptor was obtained from a man aged 25 to 40 in good health. The chain links TRBV27 to TRBJ2-3; 8 bases are shared with TRBD2. CDR3 bases: TGTGCCAGCAGTCCCTTTAGCGGGAAATTGGCAGATACGCAGTATTTT. It codes for CASSPFSGKLADTQYF.